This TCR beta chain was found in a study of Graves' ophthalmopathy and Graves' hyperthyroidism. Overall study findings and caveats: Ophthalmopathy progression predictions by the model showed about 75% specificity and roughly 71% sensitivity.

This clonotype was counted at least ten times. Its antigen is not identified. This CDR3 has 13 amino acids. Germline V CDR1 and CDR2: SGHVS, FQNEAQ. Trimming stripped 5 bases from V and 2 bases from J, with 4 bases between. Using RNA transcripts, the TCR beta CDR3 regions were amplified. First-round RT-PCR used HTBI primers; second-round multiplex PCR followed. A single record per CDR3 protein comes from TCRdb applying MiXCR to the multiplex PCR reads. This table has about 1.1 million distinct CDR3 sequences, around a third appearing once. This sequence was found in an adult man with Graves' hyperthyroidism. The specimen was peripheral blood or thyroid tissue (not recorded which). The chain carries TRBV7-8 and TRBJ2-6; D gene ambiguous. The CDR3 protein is CASSPAGANVLTF. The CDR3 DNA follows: TGTGCCAGCAGCCCTGCTGGGGCCAACGTCCTGACTTTC.